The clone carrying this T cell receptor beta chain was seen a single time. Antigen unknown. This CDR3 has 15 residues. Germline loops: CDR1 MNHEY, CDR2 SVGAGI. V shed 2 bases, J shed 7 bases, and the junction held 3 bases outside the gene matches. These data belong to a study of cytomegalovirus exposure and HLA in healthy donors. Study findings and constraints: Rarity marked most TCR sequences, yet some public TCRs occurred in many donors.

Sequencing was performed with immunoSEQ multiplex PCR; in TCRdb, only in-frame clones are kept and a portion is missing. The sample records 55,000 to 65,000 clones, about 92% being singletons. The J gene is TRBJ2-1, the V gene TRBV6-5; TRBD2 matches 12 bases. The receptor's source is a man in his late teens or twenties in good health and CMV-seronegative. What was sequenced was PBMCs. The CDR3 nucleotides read TGTGCCAGCAGTTACGCTAGCGGGAGGGTTAATGAGCAGTTCTTC. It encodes CASSYASGRVNEQFF.